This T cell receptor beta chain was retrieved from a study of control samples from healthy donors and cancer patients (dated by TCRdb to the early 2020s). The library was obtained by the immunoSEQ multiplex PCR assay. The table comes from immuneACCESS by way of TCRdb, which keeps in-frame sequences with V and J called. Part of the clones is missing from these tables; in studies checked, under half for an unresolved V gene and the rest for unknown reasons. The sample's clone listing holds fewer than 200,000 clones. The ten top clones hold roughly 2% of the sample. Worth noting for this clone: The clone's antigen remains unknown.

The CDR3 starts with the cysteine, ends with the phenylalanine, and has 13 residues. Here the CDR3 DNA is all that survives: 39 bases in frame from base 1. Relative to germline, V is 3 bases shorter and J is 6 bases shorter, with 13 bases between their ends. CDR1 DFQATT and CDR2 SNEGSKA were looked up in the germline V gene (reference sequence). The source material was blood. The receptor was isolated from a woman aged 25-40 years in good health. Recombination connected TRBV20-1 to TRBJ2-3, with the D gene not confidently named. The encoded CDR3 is CSASEDHWDTQYF. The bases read TGCAGTGCTAGTGAGGACCACTGGGATACGCAGTATTTT.